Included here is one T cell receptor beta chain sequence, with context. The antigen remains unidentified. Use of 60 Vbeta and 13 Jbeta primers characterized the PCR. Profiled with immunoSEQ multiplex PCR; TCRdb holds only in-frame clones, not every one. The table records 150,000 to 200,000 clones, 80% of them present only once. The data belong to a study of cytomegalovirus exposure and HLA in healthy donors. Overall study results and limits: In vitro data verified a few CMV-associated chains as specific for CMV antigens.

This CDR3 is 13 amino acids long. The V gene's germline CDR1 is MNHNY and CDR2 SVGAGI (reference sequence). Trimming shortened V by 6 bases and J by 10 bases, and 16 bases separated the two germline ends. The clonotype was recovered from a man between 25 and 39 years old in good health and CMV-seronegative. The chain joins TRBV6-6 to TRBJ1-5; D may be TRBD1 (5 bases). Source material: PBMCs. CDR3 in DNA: TGTGCCAGCAGGCCAAGAGTAGACAGCCCCCAGCATTTT. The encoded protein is CASRPRVDSPQHF.